This T cell receptor beta chain was captured by sequencing in a study of Graves' ophthalmopathy and Graves' hyperthyroidism. Study-wide findings and caveats: An approximately 83% specificity and nearly 90% sensitivity were achieved by a 13-signature model that separated ophthalmopathy from stable hyperthyroidism.

There are a few counts of this clonotype. Its specificity is not known. RNA transcripts served as template for amplifying TCR beta CDR3 sequences. Second-round multiplex PCR followed a first-round RT-PCR using HTBI primers. TCRdb reprocessed the multiplex PCR reads via MiXCR and lists one record per CDR3 protein. The sample comprises some 750,000 distinct CDR3 sequences, approximately 40% of which are singletons, and 40% to 45% rests with the top ten. The sample was peripheral blood. This receptor was taken from an adult man with Graves' ophthalmopathy.

The CDR3 DNA reads as TGCAGTGCTAGGAGCCAGGGGGAGAACACTGAAGCTTTCTTT. As protein: CSARSQGENTEAFF. The genes are TRBV20-1 and TRBJ1-1, with 7 bases identical to TRBD1. The CDR3 covers 14 residues. CDR1 and CDR2 (germline): DFQATT, SNEGSKA (reference sequence). Germline trimming cut 3 bases from V and 1 base from J; bases unmatched to any gene: 5.